The subject of this entry is one TCR beta chain. TCRdb keeps only in-frame clones here, not all; method: immunoSEQ multiplex PCR. The sample records around 2,000,000 clones, 85% to 95% being singletons. This sample was taken from a study of shared clonotypes between healthy human individuals. The CDR3 sequence is 15 residues long. Trimming left V 6 bases short and J 0 bases short, with 14 bases between. Germline V CDR1 and CDR2: MNHNY, SVGAGI (reference sequence). Source material: naive CD4+ T cells sorted from blood. Subset: CD45RA+ positively selected. This sequence originates from a man between 18 and 35 years old in good health. The chain has TRBV6-6 and TRBJ1-2, with D possibly being TRBD1 (5 bases). The CDR3 DNA follows: TGTGCCAGCAGGGACGAGACAGTTTCTAACTATGGCTACACCTTC. Translating gives CASRDETVSNYGYTF.